This T cell receptor beta chain appears in the sequencing data of a study of human T cells and chemical hapten exposure. About the research overall: Donors were sensitized with 2% DPC on the upper inner arm. Among samples, TCR yields varied mainly because of small differences in pooled library volume.

In TCRdb, the RACE reads were re-called with MiXCR into one record per CDR3 protein. This table holds some 100,000 distinct CDR3 sequences, 9% to 9.5% found once. Stated time point: patch test 2, 6 weeks after DPC sensitization. Documented treatment: therapeutic diphenylcyclopropenone sensitization with weekly scalp DPC. Patients had alopecia, were aged 18 to 70, and were not pregnant. General study results and limits: In comparison with controls, expanded TCRs gave rise to a significantly larger number of large CDR3 similarity clusters.

There are many counts of this clonotype. Its antigen is as yet unknown. This clonotype was obtained from a woman aged 40 to 55 with alopecia areata. Some clones in this sample may be carry-over from other donors' samples. Sample: whole blood, taken in connection with sensitization to the hapten diphenylcyclopropenone (DPC).

The CDR3, as DNA: TGCGCCAGCAGCCAAGGGACAGGGTATTTAGCTGAAGCTTTCTTT. Protein sequence: CASSQGTGYLAEAFF. The V call is TRBV4-1, the J call TRBJ1-1; 8 bases align to TRBD1. Germline V gives CDR1 MGHRA, CDR2 YSYEKL. The CDR3 contains 15 residues. V gave up 1 base and J gave up 6 bases; unmatched junction bases: 7.